This record covers a single T cell receptor (beta chain). This clone appeared once. What this receptor recognizes is not known. Base qualities are not provided; no much larger clone lies one nucleotide away. Patients with autoimmune disease history or receiving systemic immunosuppression were excluded from the trial. Peripheral blood for TCR sequencing was drawn from every dose cohort at baseline, at cycle 4 day 1 and at cycle 7 day 1. Samples came from an open-label, multicenter, first-in-human phase I dose-escalation trial of ivuxolimab. Adults with locally advanced or metastatic melanoma, renal cell, hepatocellular, or head and neck squamous cell carcinoma were enrolled in the trial. Before TCR sequencing, CD4+ T cells and CD8+ T cells from peripheral blood were sorted into separate populations. From a lookup of the germline V gene, CDR1 and CDR2 are KGHSH and LQKENI. At the junction V is shortened by 1 base and J by 3 bases, with 12 bases in between. The CDR3 runs 16 amino acids, cysteine and phenylalanine included. The entry retains the CDR3 DNA only, 48 bases that are in frame from base 1.

The entry originates in a study of OX40 agonist ivuxolimab in advanced cancers. Regarding the complete study: Ivuxolimab, which targeted the costimulatory receptor OX40 (CD134), was an agonistic, fully human IgG2 monoclonal antibody. Three dose-escalation patients achieved partial responses, one with hepatocellular carcinoma and two with cutaneous melanoma. Peripheral TCRbeta sequencing aimed to test whether ivuxolimab altered TCR sequence diversity and caused clonal T-cell expansion. The paper covers the monotherapy dose-escalation part of the phase I ivuxolimab trial, which included N of about 50 patients. Of the roughly 51 dose-escalation patients, hepatocellular carcinoma was present in about 20, melanoma in approximately 15, renal cell carcinoma in 9 and head and neck cancer in 9. In the dose-escalation cohort, more than 80% of patients were male, and the mean age was roughly 60 years with a range of roughly 20 to 80. Intravenous ivuxolimab was administered to patients every 2 weeks at six dose levels: 0.01, 0.1, 0.3, 1.5, 3 and 10 mg/kg. Prior anti-PD-1, anti-PD-L1 or anti-CTLA-4 therapy was permitted, and checkpoint inhibitors had been received by about 44% of dose-escalation patients.

To sequence the TCRbeta CDR3 region, genomic DNA was isolated from the sorted cells. The immunoSEQ Assay was used for sequencing of TCRbeta CDR3 regions. TCRdb's version of the immuneACCESS table is confined to in-frame rearrangements and falls short of the full clone set. An unresolved V gene accounts for under half of the shortfall where checked; the remainder is of unknown origin. The table for this sample lists 40,000 to 45,000 clones; more than 75% of them were counted only once. The top ten hold 0.38% of the sample. Beyond this particular receptor, the publication reports: Partial responders in the 0.1-3.0 mg/kg groups had among the lowest normalized peripheral clonal expansion, especially among CD8+ T cells. Low levels of normalized T-cell clonal expansion were also seen in some patients who did not respond. The antigen specificity of the peripheral T cells that underwent clonal expansion was not determined. After ivuxolimab, expanded clones were on average more numerous among CD8+ T cells than among CD4+ T cells. At doses from 0.1 to 3.0 mg/kg, clonal expansion was seen in both CD4+ and CD8+ blood T cells between baseline and week 6.

This sequence was found in an adult with an advanced solid tumor such as melanoma, head and neck, liver or kidney cancer. The sequences come from CD4+ or CD8+ T cells sorted from blood, collected in a trial of the OX40 agonist ivuxolimab. The sequence is built from TRBV18 and TRBJ1-4, with the D gene not clear enough to name. The CDR3 region reads CASSPQPTAANEKLFF. The nucleotide sequence is given as TGTGCCAGCTCACCACAACCTACCGCGGCTAATGAAAAACTGTTTTTT.